In its sample, the clone carrying this T cell receptor (beta chain) was seen a few times. This sample is drawn from a study of blood T cell repertoires in COVID-19. Germline-derived CDR1 and CDR2 are SGHTA and FQGNSA. Trimming took off 6 bases at V and 6 bases at J, with 16 bases between the two ends. The CDR3 runs to 14 residues. The method was immunoSEQ multiplex PCR; TCRdb's version includes in-frame clones alone and lacks a portion of them. There are some 130,000 clones in the sample; 85% to 90% occur only once, and about 2.1% lies in the top ten. The receptor comes from a man in his 70s with active COVID-19. The sequenced material came from peripheral blood. This chain uses TRBV7-2 with TRBJ2-3; the D gene is possibly TRBD1 (5 bases). This CDR3 is CASRMGLDGDTQYF. In DNA, the CDR3 is TGTGCCAGCAGGATGGGGCTAGATGGTGATACGCAGTATTTT.